This TCR beta chain was recovered during a study of early T cells in non-severe SARS-CoV-2 infection. The CDR3 is 20 residues long. V lost 7 bases to trimming and J lost 4 bases; unmatched junction nucleotides: 24. Germline V gene data show CDR1 as MNHNS and CDR2 as SASEGT. Attachment of unique molecular identifiers was made to individual cDNA molecules. A single record per CDR3 protein comes from TCRdb applying MiXCR to the 5' RACE reads. The table has about 90,000 distinct CDR3 sequences, 10% to 15% seen once. This clonotype was seen many times. The sequence derives from an adult who was a healthcare worker with PCR-confirmed SARS-CoV-2 infection or an uninfected control (not recorded which). This chain connects TRBV6-1 to TRBJ2-3; 9 nucleotides agree with TRBD2. Material: whole blood, obtained at baseline. DNA of the CDR3: TGTGCCAGCAAGGCTCGGGACTACTCTCTGGCGGGAGGGGGTCCAGATACGCAGTATTTT. Translated: CASKARDYSLAGGGPDTQYF.